What follows describes a single T cell receptor (beta chain). Its specificity is unknown. The data derive from a study of early T cells in non-severe SARS-CoV-2 infection. For the study at large: Chains stayed unpaired after sequencing of bulk RNA from unsorted whole blood.

General study results and limits: Database matching using VDJdb favored anti-spike CD8 responses, with private and CD4 specificities left missing.

Separate cDNA molecules each had unique molecular identifiers attached to them. Via MiXCR, TCRdb re-called the 5' RACE reads, giving one row per CDR3 protein. The table includes roughly 83,000 distinct CDR3 sequences, under 11% detected once. The origin of this receptor is an adult who was a healthcare worker with PCR-confirmed SARS-CoV-2 infection or an uninfected control (not recorded which). Sequences were derived from whole blood, sampled at baseline.

DNA for the CDR3: TGTGCCAGCACCAACAGCGGTCGCACCGGGGAGCTGTTTTTT. Translation gives CASTNSGRTGELFF. The chain links TRBV7-2 to TRBJ2-2; D might be TRBD2 (5 bases). Per the germline V gene, CDR1 is SGHTA and CDR2 is FQGNSA. The CDR3 is 14 residues long. V lost 7 bases and J lost 4, with 13 bases in between.